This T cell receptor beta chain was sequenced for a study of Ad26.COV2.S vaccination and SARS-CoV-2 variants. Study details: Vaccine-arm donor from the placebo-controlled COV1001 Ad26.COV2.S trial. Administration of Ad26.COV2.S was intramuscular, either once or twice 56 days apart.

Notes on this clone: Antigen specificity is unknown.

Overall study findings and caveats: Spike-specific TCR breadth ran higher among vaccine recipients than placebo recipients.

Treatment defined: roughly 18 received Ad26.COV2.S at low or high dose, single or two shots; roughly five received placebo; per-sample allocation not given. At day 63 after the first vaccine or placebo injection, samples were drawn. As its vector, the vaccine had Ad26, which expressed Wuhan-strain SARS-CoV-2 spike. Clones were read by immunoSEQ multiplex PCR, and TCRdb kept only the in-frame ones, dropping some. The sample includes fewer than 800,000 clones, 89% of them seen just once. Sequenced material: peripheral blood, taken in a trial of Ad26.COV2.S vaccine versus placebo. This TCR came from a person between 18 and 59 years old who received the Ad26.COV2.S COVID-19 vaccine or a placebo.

DNA for the CDR3: TGTGCCAGCAGTTATCCGGGACTAGGGTACAATGAGCAGTTCTTC. Amino acids: CASSYPGLGYNEQFF. V is TRBV6-2 or TRBV6-3 and J is TRBJ2-1; TRBD2 matches at 8 bases. The V segment lost 3 bases and the J segment 4 bases; nucleotides outside the gene matches: 5. The CDR3 is made up of 15 amino acids. The germline V gene has CDR1 MNHEY and CDR2 SVGEGT.